The T cell receptor (beta chain) under discussion was sequenced for a study of beta chain features in type 1 diabetes. Study-wide results and caveats: The naive, central memory and Treg TCRB repertoires showed an apparent similarity that was greater among patients than among healthy donors. High-TCR-expressing cells could be over-represented by cDNA sequencing.

This clone was counted only a few times. The antigen remains unidentified. Different DNA sequences within this sample yield the same CDR3. Per germline, CDR1 MDHEN and CDR2 SYDVKM. This CDR3 is 12 amino acids long. Trimming stripped 3 bases from V and 2 bases from J, with 5 bases between. The authors reverse transcribed all of the isolated RNA, so sequencing captured expressed TCRB transcripts. This table comes from immunoSEQ multiplex PCR, and its TCRdb copy is limited to in-frame clones, with some not included. In the table there are 860,000 or so clones, about a sixth of which are singletons. The receptor was derived from a woman aged 18-29 years in good health. The sequenced sample consisted of naive CD4+ T cells from blood. The chain couples TRBV28 to TRBJ2-7; D is undetermined. CDR3 protein: CASSLAAYEQYF. CDR3 DNA: TGTGCCAGCAGTTTGGCCGCCTACGAGCAGTACTTC.